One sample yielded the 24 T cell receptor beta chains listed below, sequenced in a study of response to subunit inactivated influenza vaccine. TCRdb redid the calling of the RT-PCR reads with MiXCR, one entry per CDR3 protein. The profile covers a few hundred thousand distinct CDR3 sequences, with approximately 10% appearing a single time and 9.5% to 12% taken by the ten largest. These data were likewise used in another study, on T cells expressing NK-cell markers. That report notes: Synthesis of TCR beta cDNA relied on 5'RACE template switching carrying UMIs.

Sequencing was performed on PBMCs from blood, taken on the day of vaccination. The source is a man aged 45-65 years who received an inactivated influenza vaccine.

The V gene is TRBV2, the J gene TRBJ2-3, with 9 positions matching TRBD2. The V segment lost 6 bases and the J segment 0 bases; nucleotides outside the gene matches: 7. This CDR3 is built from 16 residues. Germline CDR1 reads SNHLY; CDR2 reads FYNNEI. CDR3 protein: CASRSGRTRSTDTQYF. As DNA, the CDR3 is TGTGCCAGCAGGAGCGGGAGGACCCGCAGCACAGATACGCAGTATTTT. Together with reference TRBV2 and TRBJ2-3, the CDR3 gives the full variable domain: EPEVTQTPSHQVTQMGQEVILRCVPISNHLYFYWYRQILGQKVEFLVSFYNNEISEKSEIFDDQFSVERPDGSNFTLKIRSTKLEDSAMYFCASRSGRTRSTDTQYFGPGTRLTVL.

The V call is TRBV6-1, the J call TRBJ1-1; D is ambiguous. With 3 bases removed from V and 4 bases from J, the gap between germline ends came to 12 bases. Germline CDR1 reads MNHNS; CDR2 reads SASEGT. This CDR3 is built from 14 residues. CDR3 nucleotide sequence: TGTGCCAGCAGTGAGACGGGTGCGACCACTGAAGCTTTCTTT. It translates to CASSETGATTEAFF.

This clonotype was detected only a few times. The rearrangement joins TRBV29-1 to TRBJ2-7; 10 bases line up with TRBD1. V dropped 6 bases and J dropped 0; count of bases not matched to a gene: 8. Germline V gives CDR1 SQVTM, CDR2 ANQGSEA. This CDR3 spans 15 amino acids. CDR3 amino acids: CSVMTGTGVSYEQYF. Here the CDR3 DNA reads TGCAGCGTGATGACCGGGACAGGGGTCTCCTACGAGCAGTACTTC.

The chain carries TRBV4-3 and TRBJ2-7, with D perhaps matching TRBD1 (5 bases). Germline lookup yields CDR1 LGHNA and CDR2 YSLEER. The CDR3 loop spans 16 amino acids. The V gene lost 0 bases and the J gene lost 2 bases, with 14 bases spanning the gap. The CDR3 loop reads CASSQEATADPYEQYF. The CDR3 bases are TGCGCCAGCAGCCAAGAAGCGACAGCCGATCCCTACGAGCAGTACTTC.

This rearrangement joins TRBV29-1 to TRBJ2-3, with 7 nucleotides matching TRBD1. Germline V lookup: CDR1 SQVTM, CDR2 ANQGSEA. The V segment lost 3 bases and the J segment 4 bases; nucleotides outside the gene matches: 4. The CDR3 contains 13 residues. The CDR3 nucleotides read TGCAGCGTTGATACAGGGGCATCAGATACGCAGTATTTT. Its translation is CSVDTGASDTQYF.

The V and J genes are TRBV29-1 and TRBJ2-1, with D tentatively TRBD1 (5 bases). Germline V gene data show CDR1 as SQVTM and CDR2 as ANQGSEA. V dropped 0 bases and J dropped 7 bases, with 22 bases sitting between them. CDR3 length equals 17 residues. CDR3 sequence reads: CSVEEVRAVTIWNEQFF. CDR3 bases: TGCAGCGTTGAAGAGGTCAGGGCAGTAACCATCTGGAATGAGCAGTTCTTC.

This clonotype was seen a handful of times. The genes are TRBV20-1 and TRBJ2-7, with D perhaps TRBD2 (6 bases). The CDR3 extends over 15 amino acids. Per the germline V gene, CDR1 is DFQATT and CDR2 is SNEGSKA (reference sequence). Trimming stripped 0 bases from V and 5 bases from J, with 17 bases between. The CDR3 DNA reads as TGCAGTGCTAGAGATCGAGGCACGGGGAGGAACGAGCAGTACTTC. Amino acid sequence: CSARDRGTGRNEQYF.

The CDR3 reads CSVKQGDSYEQYF. The CDR3 nucleotides read TGCAGCGTTAAACAGGGGGACTCCTACGAGCAGTACTTC. The V gene is TRBV29-1, the J gene TRBJ2-7; 8 nucleotides align to TRBD1. The germline V gene encodes CDR1 SQVTM and CDR2 ANQGSEA. The CDR3 spans 13 residues. J was trimmed by 0 bases and V by 5 bases; bases with no gene match: 3.

The CDR3 DNA sequence: TGCGCCAGCAGCTTGGGCGGGGGTGGGAACACTGAAGCTTTCTTT. This encodes CASSLGGGGNTEAFF. The chain recombines TRBV5-1 with TRBJ1-1, with TRBD1 as a possible D gene (5 bases). The CDR3 contains 15 residues. Germline-derived CDR1 and CDR2 are SGHRS and YFSETQ. Deletions cut 0 bases from V and 1 base from J, with 10 bases between.

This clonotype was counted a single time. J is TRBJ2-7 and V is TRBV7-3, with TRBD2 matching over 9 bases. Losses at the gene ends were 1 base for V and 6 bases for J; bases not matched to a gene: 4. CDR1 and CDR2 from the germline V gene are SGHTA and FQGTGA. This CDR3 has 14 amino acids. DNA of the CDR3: TGTGCCAGCAGCTTAAGGTCTAGCGGGACCGAGCAGTACTTC. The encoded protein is CASSLRSSGTEQYF.

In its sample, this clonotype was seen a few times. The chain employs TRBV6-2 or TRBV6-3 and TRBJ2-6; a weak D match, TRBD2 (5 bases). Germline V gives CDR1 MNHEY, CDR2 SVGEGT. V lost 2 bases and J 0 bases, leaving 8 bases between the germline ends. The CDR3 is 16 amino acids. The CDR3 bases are TGTGCCAGCAGTTACGGTGAGGGCTCTGGGGCCAACGTCCTGACTTTC. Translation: CASSYGEGSGANVLTF.

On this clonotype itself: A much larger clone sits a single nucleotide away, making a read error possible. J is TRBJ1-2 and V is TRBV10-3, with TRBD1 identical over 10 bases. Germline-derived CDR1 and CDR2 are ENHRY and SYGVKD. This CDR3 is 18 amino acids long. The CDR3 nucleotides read TGTGACATCAGTGAGTCTCCCGGACAGGGGGATCCCCGTTATGGCTACACCTTC. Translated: CDISESPGQGDPRYGYTF.

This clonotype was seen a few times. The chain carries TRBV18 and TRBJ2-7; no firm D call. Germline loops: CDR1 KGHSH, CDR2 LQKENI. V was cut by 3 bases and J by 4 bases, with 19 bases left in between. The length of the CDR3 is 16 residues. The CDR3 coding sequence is TGTGCCAGCTCACCGACGTGGGATCCTGAGAGTTACGAGCAGTACTTC. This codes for CASSPTWDPESYEQYF.

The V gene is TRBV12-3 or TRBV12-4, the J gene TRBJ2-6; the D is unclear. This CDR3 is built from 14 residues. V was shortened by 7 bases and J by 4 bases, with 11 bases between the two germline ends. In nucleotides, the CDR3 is TGTGCCAGCACCGATATGGAAGGGGCCAACGTCCTGACTTTC. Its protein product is CASTDMEGANVLTF.

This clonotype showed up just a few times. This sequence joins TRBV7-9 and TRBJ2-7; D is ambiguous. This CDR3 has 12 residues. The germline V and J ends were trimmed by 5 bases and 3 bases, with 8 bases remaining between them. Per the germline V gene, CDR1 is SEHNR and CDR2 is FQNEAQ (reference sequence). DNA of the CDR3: TGTGCCAGCAGCCCGTTGGACTACGAGCAGTACTTC. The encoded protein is CASSPLDYEQYF.

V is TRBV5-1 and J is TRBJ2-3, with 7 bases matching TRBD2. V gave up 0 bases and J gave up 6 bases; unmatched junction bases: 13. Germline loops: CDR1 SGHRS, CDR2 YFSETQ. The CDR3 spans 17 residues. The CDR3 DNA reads TGCGCCAGCAGCTTGGACTGGAGGCCGCGGGGGTCCGATACGCAGTATTTT. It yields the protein CASSLDWRPRGSDTQYF.

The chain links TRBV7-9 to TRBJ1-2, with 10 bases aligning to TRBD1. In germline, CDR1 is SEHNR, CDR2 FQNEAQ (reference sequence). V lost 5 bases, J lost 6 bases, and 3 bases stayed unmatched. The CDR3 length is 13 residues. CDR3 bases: TGTGCCAGCAGCATCGGACAGGGGGATGGCTACACCTTC. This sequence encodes CASSIGQGDGYTF.

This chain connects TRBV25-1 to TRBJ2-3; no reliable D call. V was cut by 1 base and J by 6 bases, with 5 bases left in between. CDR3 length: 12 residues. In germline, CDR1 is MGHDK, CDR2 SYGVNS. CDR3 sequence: CASSEWVDTQYF. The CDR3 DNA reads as TGTGCCAGCAGTGAATGGGTGGATACGCAGTATTTT.

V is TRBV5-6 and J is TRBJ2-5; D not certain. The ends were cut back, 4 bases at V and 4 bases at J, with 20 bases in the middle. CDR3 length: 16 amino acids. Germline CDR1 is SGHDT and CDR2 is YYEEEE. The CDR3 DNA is TGTGCCAGCAGCGAGTTTTTGGTTGTGGGTCCAGAGACCCAGTACTTC. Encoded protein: CASSEFLVVGPETQYF.

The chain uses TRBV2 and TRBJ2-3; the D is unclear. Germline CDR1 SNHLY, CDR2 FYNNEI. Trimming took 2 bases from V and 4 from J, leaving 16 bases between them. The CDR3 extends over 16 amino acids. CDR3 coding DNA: TGTGCCAGCAGTGAAAGGCTATCCCGGAACCCAGATACGCAGTATTTT. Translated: CASSERLSRNPDTQYF.

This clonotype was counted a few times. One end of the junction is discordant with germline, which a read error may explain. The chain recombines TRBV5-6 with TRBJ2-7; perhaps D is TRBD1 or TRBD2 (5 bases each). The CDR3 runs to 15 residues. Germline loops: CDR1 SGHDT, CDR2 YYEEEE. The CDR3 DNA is TGTGCCAGCAGTTTGGGGGTCACTATGGGCAACGAGCAGTACTTC. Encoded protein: CASSLGVTMGNEQYF.

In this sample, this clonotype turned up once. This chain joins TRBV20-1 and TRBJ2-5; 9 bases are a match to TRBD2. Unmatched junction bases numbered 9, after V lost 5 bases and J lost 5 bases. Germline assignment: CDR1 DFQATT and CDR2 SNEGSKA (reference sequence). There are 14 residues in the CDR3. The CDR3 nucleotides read TGCAGTGCTTTTCGAGCGGGGGGTTGGGAGACCCAGTACTTC. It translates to CSAFRAGGWETQYF.

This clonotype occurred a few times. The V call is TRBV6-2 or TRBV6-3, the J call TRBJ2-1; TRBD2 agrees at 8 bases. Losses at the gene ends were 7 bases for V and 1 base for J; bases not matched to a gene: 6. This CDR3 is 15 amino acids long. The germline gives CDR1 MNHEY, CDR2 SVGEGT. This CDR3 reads CASNARLASYNEQFF. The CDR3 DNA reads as TGTGCCAGCAACGCCCGACTAGCGTCCTACAATGAGCAGTTCTTC.

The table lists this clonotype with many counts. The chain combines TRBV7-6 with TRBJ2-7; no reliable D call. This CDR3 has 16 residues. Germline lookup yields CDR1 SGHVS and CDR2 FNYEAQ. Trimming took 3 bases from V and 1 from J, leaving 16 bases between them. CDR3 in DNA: TGTGCCAGCAGCTTCTTCTCATCCGGCGGTTCCTACGAGCAGTACTTC. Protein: CASSFFSSGGSYEQYF.